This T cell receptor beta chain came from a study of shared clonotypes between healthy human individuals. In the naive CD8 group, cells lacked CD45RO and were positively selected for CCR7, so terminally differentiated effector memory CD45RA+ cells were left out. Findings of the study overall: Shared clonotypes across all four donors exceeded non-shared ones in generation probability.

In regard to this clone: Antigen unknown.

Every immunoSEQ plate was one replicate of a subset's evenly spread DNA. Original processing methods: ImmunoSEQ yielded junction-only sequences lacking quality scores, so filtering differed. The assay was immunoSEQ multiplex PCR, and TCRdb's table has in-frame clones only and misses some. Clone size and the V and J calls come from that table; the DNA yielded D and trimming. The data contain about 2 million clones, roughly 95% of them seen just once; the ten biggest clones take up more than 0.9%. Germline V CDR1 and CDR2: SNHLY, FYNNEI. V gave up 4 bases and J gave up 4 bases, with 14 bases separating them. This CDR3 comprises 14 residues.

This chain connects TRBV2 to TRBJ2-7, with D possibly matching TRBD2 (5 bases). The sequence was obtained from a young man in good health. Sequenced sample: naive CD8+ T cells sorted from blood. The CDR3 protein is CASSGHEGGYEQYF. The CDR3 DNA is TGTGCCAGCAGTGGCCATGAGGGCGGGTACGAGCAGTACTTC.